Included here is one TCR beta chain sequence, with context. Its antigen remains unknown. This sample was included in a study of OX40 agonist ivuxolimab in advanced cancers. The wider study: All patients had ivuxolimab intravenously every 2 weeks at 0.01 to 10 mg/kg. Those enrolled were roughly 80% male, with a mean age of roughly 60 years and ages from roughly 20 to 90.

Study outcomes and limitations: CD8+ T cells averaged more expanded clones than CD4+.

The protocol was immunoSEQ multiplex PCR, while the TCRdb copy is restricted to in-frame clones and leaves out a portion. Among around 51,000 clones listed, about 80% were seen once. The sequence derives from an adult with an advanced solid tumor such as melanoma, head and neck, liver or kidney cancer. The input for sequencing was CD4+ or CD8+ T cells sorted from blood, taken in a trial of the OX40 agonist ivuxolimab.

The CDR3, as DNA: TGTGCCAGCAGCTTAGATTCCTGGGGGGCACTCTCTGGAAACACCATATATTTT. Translating it yields CASSLDSWGALSGNTIYF. The chain uses TRBV11-2 and TRBJ1-3; a possible D gene is TRBD1 (6 bases). The V gene lost 0 bases and the J gene lost 0 bases, with 15 bases spanning the gap. The germline V gene encodes CDR1 SGHAT and CDR2 FQNNGV. This CDR3 is 18 amino acids long.